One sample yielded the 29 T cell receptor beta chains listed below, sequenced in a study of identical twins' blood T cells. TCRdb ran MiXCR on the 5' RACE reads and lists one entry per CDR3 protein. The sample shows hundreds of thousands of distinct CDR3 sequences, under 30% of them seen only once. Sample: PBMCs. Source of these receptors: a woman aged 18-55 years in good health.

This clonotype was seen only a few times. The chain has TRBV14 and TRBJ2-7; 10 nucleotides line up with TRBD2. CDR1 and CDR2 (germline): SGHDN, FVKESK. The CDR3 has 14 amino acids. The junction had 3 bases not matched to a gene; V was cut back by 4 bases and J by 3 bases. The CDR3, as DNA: TGTGCCAGCAGCCCACTAGCGGGGCTCTACGAGCAGTACTTC. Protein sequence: CASSPLAGLYEQYF.

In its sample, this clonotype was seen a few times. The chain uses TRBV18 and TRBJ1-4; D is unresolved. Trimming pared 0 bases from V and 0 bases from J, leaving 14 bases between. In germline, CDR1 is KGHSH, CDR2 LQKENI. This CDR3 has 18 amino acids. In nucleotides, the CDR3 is TGTGCCAGCTCACCACCGACGAGCCTAAGGGCAACTAATGAAAAACTGTTTTTT. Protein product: CASSPPTSLRATNEKLFF. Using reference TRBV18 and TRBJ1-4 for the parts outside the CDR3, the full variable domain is NAGVMQNPRHLVRRRGQEARLRCSPMKGHSHVYWYRQLPEEGLKFMVYLQKENIIDESGMPKERFSAEFPKEGPSILRIQQVVRGDSAAYFCASSPPTSLRATNEKLFFGSGTQLSVL.

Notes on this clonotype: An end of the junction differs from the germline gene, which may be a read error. CDR3 sequence (DNA): TGTGCCAGCAGCCAAGACAGGATTAGAAGCGAAAATCTGTTTTTT. As protein: CASSQDRIRSENLFF. This chain joins TRBV3-1 and TRBJ1-4; D is uncertain. The V gene's germline CDR1 is LGHDT and CDR2 YNNKEL (reference sequence). This CDR3 has 15 residues. Full variable domain (rest looked up from reference TRBV3-1 and TRBJ1-4): DTAVSQTPKYLVTQMGNDKSIKCEQNLGHDTMYWYKQDSKKFLKIMFSYNNKELIINETVPNRFSPKSPDKAHLNLHINSLELGDSAVYFCASSQDRIRSENLFFGSGTQLSVL.

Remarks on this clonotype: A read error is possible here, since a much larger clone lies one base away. The CDR3 DNA follows: TGCAGCGTCTCGACAGATAACTATGGCTACACCTTC. Its protein product is CSVSTDNYGYTF. The chain carries TRBV29-1 and TRBJ1-2; a weak D match, TRBD1 (5 bases). Germline CDR1 and CDR2: SQVTM and ANQGSEA. Trimming stripped 6 bases from V and 1 base from J, with 9 bases between. This CDR3 contains 12 residues.

The CDR3 region is CASSANPGQGSNTIYF. The DNA of the CDR3 is TGTGCCAGCAGTGCAAACCCGGGACAGGGATCCAACACCATATATTTT. V and J are TRBV6-6 and TRBJ1-3; 9 bases line up with TRBD1. Germline V lookup: CDR1 MNHNY, CDR2 SVGAGI (reference sequence). V lost 5 bases to trimming and J lost 7 bases; unmatched junction nucleotides: 12. This CDR3 contains 16 residues.

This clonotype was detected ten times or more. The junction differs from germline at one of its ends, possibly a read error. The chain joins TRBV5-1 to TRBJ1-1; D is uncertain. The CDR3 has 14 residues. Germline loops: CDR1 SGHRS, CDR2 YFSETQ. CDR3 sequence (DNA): TGTGCCAGCAGCTTAGGCAGGACGAACACTGAAGCTTTCTTT. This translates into CASSLGRTNTEAFF.

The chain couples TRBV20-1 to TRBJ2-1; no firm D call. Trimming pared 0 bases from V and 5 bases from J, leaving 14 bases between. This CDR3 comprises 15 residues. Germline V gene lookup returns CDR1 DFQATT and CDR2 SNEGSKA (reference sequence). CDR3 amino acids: CSARDYEPQDNEQFF. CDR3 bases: TGCAGTGCTAGAGATTACGAGCCCCAAGACAATGAGCAGTTCTTC.

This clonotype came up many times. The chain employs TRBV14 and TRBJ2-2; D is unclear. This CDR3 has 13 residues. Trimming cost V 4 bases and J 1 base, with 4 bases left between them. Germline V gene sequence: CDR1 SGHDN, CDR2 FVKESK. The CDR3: CASSPQNTGELFF. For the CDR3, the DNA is TGTGCCAGCAGCCCACAGAACACCGGGGAGCTGTTTTTT.

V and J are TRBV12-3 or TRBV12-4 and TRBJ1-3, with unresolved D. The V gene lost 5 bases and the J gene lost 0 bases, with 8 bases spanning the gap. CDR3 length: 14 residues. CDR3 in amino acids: CASSPAISGNTIYF. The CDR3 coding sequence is TGTGCCAGCAGTCCTGCCATCTCTGGAAACACCATATATTTT.

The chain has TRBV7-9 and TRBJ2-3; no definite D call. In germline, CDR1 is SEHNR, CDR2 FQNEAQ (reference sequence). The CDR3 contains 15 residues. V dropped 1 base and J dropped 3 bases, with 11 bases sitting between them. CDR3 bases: TGTGCCAGCAGCTTAGTGGGAAGTGGGACAGATACGCAGTATTTT. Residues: CASSLVGSGTDTQYF.

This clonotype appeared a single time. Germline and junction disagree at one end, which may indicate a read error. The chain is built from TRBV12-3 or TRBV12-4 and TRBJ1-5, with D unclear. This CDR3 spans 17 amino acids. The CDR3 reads CACSFLILEYSNQPQHF. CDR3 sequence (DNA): TGTGCCTGCAGTTTCCTCATCCTAGAATATAGCAATCAGCCCCAGCATTTT.

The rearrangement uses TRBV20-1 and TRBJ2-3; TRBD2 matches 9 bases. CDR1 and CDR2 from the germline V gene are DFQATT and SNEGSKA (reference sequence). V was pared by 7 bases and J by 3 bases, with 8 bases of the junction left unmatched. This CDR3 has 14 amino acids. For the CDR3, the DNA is TGCAGTGTGGTTAGCGGGAGAGGGACAGATACGCAGTATTTT. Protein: CSVVSGRGTDTQYF.

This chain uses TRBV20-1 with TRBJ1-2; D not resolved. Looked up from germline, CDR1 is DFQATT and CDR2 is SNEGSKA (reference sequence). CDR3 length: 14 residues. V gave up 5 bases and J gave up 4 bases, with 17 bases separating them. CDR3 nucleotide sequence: TGCAGTGCTCCGGGCGGGTTATTTGGCTATGGCTACACCTTC. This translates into CSAPGGLFGYGYTF.

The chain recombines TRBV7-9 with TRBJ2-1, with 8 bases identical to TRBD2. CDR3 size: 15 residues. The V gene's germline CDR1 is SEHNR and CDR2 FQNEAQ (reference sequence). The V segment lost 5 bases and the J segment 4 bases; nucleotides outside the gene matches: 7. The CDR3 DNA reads TGTGCCAGCAGCGACAAGCGGGGGAGTTACAATGAGCAGTTCTTC. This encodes CASSDKRGSYNEQFF.

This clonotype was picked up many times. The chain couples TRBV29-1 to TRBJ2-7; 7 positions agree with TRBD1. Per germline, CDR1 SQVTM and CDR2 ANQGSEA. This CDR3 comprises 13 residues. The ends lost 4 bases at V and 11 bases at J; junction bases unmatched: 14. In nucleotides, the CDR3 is TGCAGCGTTGTTATAAAGCCTGGTGGACAGGAGTACTTC. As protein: CSVVIKPGGQEYF.

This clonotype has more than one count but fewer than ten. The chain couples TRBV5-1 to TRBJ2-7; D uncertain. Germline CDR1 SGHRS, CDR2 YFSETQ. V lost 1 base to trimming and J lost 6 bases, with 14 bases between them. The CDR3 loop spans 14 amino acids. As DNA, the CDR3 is TGCGCCAGCAGCTTGAACTCTGGGCCTGCCGAGCAGTACTTC. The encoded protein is CASSLNSGPAEQYF.

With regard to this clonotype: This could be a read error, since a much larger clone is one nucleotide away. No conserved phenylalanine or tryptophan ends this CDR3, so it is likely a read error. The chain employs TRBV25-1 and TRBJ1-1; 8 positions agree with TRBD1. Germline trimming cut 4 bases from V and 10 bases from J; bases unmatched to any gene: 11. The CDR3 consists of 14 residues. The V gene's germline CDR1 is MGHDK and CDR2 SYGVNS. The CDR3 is CASSGDRSLTGAFL. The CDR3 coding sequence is TGTGCCAGCAGTGGGGACAGGTCCTTGACGGGAGCTTTCTTG.

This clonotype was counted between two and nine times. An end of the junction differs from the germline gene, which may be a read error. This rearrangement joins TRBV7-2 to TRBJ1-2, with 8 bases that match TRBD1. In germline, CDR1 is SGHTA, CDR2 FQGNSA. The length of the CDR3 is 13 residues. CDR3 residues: CASSLDRVHGYTF. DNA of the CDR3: TGCGCCAGCAGCTTGGACAGGGTCCATGGCTACACCTTC.

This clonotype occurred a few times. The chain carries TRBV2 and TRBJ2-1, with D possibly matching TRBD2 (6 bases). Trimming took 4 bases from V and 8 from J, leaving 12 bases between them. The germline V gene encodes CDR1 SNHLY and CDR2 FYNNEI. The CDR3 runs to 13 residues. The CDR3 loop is CASSVGRMDEQFF. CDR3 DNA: TGTGCCAGCAGTGTTGGGAGGATGGATGAGCAGTTCTTC.

The DNA for the CDR3 is TGTGCCAGCAGCTTGGCCCGGCAACTTTATGGCTACACCTTC. It encodes CASSLARQLYGYTF. The V and J genes are TRBV11-3 and TRBJ1-2; no definite D call. The V end lost 3 bases, the J end lost 5 bases, and 13 bases lay between the germline ends. CDR3 length: 14 amino acids. Germline assignment: CDR1 SGHNT and CDR2 YENEEA. Using reference TRBV11-3 and TRBJ1-2 for the parts outside the CDR3, the full variable domain is EAGVVQSPRYKIIEKKQPVAFWCNPISGHNTLYWYLQNLGQGPELLIRYENEEAVDDSQLPKDRFSAERLKGVDSTLKIQPAELGDSAVYLCASSLARQLYGYTFGSGTRLTVV.

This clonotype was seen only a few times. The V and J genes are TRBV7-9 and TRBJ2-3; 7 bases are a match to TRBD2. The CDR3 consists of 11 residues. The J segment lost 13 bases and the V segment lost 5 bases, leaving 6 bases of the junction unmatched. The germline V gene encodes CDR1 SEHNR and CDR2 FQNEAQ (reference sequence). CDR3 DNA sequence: TGTGCCAGCAGCGCCCGGGGGGTTGAGTATTTT. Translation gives CASSARGVEYF.

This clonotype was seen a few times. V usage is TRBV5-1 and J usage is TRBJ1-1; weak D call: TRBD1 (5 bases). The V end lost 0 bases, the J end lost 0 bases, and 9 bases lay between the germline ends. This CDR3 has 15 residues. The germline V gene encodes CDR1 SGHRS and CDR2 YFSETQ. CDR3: CASSLGGTVNTEAFF. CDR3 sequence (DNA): TGCGCCAGCAGCTTGGGGGGGACGGTGAACACTGAAGCTTTCTTT.

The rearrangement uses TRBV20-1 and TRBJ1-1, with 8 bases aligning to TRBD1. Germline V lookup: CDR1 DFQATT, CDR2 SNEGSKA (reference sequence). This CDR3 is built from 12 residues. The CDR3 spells CSLKGDRTEAFF. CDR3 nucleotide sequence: TGCAGCCTAAAAGGGGACAGGACTGAAGCTTTCTTT.

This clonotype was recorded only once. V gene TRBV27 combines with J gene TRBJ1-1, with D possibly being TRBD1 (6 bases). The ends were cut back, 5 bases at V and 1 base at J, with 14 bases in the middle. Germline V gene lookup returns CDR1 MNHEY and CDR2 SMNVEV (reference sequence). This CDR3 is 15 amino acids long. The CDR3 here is CASSKGMTGNTEAFF. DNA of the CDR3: TGTGCCAGCAGTAAGGGGATGACAGGGAACACTGAAGCTTTCTTT.

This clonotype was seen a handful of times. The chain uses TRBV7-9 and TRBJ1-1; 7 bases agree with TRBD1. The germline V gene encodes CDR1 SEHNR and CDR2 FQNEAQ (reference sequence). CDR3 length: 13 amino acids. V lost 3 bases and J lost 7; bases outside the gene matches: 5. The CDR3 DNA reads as TGTGCCAGCAGCTTTACGACAGGGAATGAAGCTTTCTTT. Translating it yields CASSFTTGNEAFF.

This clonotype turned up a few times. The CDR3: CASSLATGATQYF. CDR3 bases: TGTGCCAGCTCACTAGCGACAGGGGCGACCCAGTACTTC. This rearrangement joins TRBV18 to TRBJ2-5; the match to TRBD1 covers 8 bases. CDR1 KGHSH and CDR2 LQKENI come from the germline V gene. This CDR3 contains 13 residues. V lost 4 bases, J lost 7 bases, and 5 bases stayed unmatched.

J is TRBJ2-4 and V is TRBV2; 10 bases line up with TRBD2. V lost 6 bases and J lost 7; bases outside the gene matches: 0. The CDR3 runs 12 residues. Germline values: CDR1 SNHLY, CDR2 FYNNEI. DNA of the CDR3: TGTGCCAGCAGACTAGCGGGGAACATTCAGTACTTC. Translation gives CASRLAGNIQYF.

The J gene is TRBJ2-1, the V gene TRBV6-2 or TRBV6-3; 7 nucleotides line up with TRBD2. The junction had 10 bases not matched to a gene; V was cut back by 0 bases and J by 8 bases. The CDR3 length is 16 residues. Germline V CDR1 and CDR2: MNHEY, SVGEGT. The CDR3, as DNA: TGTGCCAGCAGTTACTCGATAGGAGCGGGATTCTATGAGCAGTTCTTC. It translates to CASSYSIGAGFYEQFF.

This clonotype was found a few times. The CDR3 DNA sequence: TGCGCCAGCTCGGGGAGCGGGGAAAGGAACACTGAAGCTTTCTTT. Its protein is CASSGSGERNTEAFF. The chain has TRBV4-3 and TRBJ1-1, with D unresolved. With 8 bases removed from V and 1 base from J, the gap between germline ends came to 17 bases. Germline V gene sequence: CDR1 LGHNA, CDR2 YSLEER. This CDR3 region has 15 residues.